This is a list of T cell receptor beta chains from one sample in a study of metastatic and nonmetastatic thyroid tumors. TCRdb re-clonotyped the PCR reads via MiXCR. Of over 15,000 clones in the sample, 29% were seen once. Sequenced material: tumor tissue. These receptors came from a female donor with papillary thyroid cancer or a benign thyroid nodule (not recorded which). Some clones in this sample may be carry-over from other donors' samples. CDR3s include the opening cysteine and the closing phenylalanine or tryptophan. D genes are given only for firm matches. Clone size is stated in some rows and not others, as once, few, many or a class when expanded.

clone_size	j_call	v_call	d_call	cdr3_nt	cdr3_aa
-	TRBJ1-6	TRBV5-1	TRBD1	TGCGCCAGCAGCGAAGGGACAGCCAATTCACCCCTCCACTTT	CASSEGTANSPLHF
many	TRBJ1-4	TRBV2	TRBD1	TGTGCCAGCAGCAGCAGGGGGGCAGCAACTAATGAAAAACTGTTTTTT	CASSSRGAATNEKLFF
few	TRBJ1-5	TRBV6-1	TRBD1	TGTGCCAGCAGTGAATCAGGGGGCGCGAGCAATCAGCCCCAGCATTTT	CASSESGGASNQPQHF
-	TRBJ1-6	TRBV20-1	-	TGCAGTGCGGAGGGACGGCTTGGTGAGTCACCCCTCCACTTT	CSAEGRLGESPLHF
-	TRBJ2-7	TRBV6-2/TRBV6-3	TRBD2	TGTGCCAGCAGTTCGCACGGACTAGCGGGATACGAGCAGTACTTC	CASSSHGLAGYEQYF
few	TRBJ1-6	TRBV6-1	-	TGTGCCAGCTTACCCAGGTCTGGGTCACCCCTCCACTTT	CASLPRSGSPLHF
-	TRBJ1-6	TRBV20-1	-	TGCAGTGCTAGGAGACAGCCCGGCGGCAATTCACCCCTCCACTTT	CSARRQPGGNSPLHF
few	TRBJ2-7	TRBV10-3	TRBD1	TGTGCCATCAGTGCCTCAGACAGGGGGGCCGGGGAGCAGTACTTC	CAISASDRGAGEQYF
-	TRBJ2-3	TRBV5-4	TRBD2	TGTGCCAGCAGCTTGGAGGGGCCTAGCGGGGGGTTCACAGATACGCAGTATTTT	CASSLEGPSGGFTDTQYF
medium-sized	TRBJ2-2	TRBV9	-	TGTGCCGGCGGGGCTAGCGACACCGGGGAGCTGTTTTTT	CAGGASDTGELFF
once	TRBJ1-3	TRBV5-1	-	TGCGCCAGCAGCTCCAGTGGTACCATATATTTT	CASSSSGTIYF
many	TRBJ1-5	TRBV11-2	-	TGTGCCAGCATGCCTAATCAGCCCCGGCATTTT	CASMPNQPRHF
few	TRBJ2-6	TRBV6-2/TRBV6-3	-	TGTGCCAGCAGCTACGCAGGGGATTCGGGGGCCAACGTCCTGACTTTC	CASSYAGDSGANVLTF
few	TRBJ2-5	TRBV27	-	TGTGCCAGCAGTCCCCTGGAGGGGCTAGAGGGGACCCAGTACTTC	CASSPLEGLEGTQYF
few	TRBJ2-7	TRBV6-5	-	TGTGCCAGCAGTTATCGAGGGGTTGACGAGCAGTACTTC	CASSYRGVDEQYF